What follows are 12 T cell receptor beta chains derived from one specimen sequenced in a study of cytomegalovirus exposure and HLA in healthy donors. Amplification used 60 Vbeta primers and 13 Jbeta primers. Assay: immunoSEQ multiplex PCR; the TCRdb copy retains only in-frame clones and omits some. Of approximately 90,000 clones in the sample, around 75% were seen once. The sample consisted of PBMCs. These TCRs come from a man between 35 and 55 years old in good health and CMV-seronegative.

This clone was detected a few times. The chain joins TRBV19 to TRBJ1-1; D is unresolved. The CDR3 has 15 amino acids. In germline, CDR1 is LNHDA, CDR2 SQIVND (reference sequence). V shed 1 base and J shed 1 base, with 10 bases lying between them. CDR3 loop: CASSIGAHSNTEAFF. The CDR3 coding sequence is TGTGCCAGTAGTATAGGGGCCCATTCGAACACTGAAGCTTTCTTT.

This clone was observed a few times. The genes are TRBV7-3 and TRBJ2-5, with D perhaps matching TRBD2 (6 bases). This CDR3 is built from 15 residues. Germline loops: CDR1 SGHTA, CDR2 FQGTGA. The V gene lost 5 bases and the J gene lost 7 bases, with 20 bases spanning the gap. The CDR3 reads CASSPQGGTTVTQYF. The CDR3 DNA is TGTGCCAGCAGCCCCCAAGGAGGGACCACCGTGACCCAGTACTTC.

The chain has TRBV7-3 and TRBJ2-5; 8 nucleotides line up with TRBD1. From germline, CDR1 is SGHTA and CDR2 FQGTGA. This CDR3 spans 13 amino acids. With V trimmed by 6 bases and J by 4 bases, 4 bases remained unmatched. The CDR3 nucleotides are TGTGCCAGCAGTTCAGGACAGGGAGAGACCCAGTACTTC. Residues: CASSSGQGETQYF.

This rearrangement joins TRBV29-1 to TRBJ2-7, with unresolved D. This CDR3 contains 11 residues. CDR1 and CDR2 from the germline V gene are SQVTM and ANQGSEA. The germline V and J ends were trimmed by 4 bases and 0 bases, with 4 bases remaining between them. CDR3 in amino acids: CSVGVSYEQYF. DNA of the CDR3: TGCAGCGTTGGAGTCTCCTACGAGCAGTACTTC.

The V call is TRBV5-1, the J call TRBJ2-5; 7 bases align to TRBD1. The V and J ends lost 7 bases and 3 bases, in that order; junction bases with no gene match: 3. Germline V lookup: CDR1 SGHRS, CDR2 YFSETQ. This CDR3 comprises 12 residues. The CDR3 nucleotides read TGCGCCAGCGGAACAGGGGAAGAGACCCAGTACTTC. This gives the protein CASGTGEETQYF.

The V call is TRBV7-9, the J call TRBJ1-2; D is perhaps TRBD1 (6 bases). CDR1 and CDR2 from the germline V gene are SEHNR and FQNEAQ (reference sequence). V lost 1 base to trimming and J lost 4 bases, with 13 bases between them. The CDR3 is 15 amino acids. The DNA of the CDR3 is TGTGCCAGCAGCTTAGAGACAGGTCCTCTCTATGGCTACACCTTC. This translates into CASSLETGPLYGYTF.

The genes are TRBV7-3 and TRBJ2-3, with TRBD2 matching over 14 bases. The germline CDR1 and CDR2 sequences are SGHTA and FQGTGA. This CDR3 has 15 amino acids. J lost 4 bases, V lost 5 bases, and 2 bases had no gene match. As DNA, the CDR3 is TGTGCCAGCAGCCCGACTAGCGGGAGGGCAGATACGCAGTATTTT. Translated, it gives CASSPTSGRADTQYF.

This chain's CDR3 is CASSLGQGALFF. DNA of the CDR3: TGCGCCAGCAGCTTGGGACAGGGTGCGCTGTTTTTT. The chain is built from TRBV5-1 and TRBJ2-2; 7 bases align to TRBD1. Germline loops: CDR1 SGHRS, CDR2 YFSETQ. Losses at the gene ends were 0 bases for V and 13 bases for J; bases not matched to a gene: 3. The CDR3 loop spans 12 amino acids.

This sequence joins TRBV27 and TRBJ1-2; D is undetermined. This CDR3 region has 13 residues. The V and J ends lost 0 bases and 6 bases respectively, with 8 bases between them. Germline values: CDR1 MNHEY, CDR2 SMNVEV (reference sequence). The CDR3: CASSLSAVDGYTF. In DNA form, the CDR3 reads TGTGCCAGCAGTTTATCCGCAGTTGATGGCTACACCTTC.

CDR3 sequence reads: CASSVGFETEAFF. The CDR3 DNA follows: TGTGCCAGCAGCGTCGGGTTTGAAACTGAAGCTTTCTTT. The V and J genes are TRBV9 and TRBJ1-1, with no clear D. The CDR3 sequence is 13 residues long. CDR1 and CDR2 (germline): SGDLS, YYNGEE. The ends were cut back, 2 bases at V and 5 bases at J, with 10 bases in the middle.

The DNA of the CDR3 is TGTGCCTGGAGTCAGGGGGACTACGAGCAGTACTTC. This translates into CAWSQGDYEQYF. The rearrangement links TRBV30 to TRBJ2-7, with TRBD1 matching over 7 bases. This CDR3 has 12 residues. The V segment lost 2 bases and the J segment 3 bases; nucleotides outside the gene matches: 1. Germline V gives CDR1 GTSNPN, CDR2 SVGIG (reference sequence).

The CDR3 nucleotides read TGTGCCAGCAGTGGACTGAGACTAAACTATGGCTACACCTTC. Its protein product is CASSGLRLNYGYTF. The chain uses TRBV25-1 and TRBJ1-2; D ambiguous. Per the germline V gene, CDR1 is MGHDK and CDR2 is SYGVNS. The CDR3 sequence is 14 residues long. V was clipped by 4 bases and J by 2 bases, with 11 bases between them.